This T cell receptor (beta chain) was sequenced for a study of T cells in Graves' hyperthyroidism and ophthalmopathy. Study conclusions and caveats: Blood also held most thyroid clonotypes expanded beyond 0.001. Separation of ophthalmopathy from stable hyperthyroidism was achieved by a 13 V-J model.

About this clonotype: The antigen is unknown.

Amplification targeted TCR beta CDR3 regions from RNA transcripts. In the first-round RT-PCR of the TCR CDR3, the HTBI primer set was used. MiXCR, applied by TCRdb to the multiplex PCR reads, yields one record per CDR3 protein. The profile covers hundreds of thousands of distinct CDR3 sequences, with less than 25% appearing a single time and 34% taken by the ten largest. The CDR3 consists of 15 residues. Germline-derived CDR1 and CDR2 are LGHDT and YNNKEL (reference sequence). The V and J ends lost 3 bases and 0 bases, in that order; junction bases with no gene match: 1. The chain combines TRBV3-1 with TRBJ2-4; TRBD1 matches 8 bases. Sequencing was carried out using blood. The sequence derives from a man aged 25 to 40 with Graves' ophthalmopathy. The CDR3 nucleotides read TGTGCCAGCAGCCAGGACAGGGTAGCCAAAAACATTCAGTACTTC. It encodes CASSQDRVAKNIQYF.